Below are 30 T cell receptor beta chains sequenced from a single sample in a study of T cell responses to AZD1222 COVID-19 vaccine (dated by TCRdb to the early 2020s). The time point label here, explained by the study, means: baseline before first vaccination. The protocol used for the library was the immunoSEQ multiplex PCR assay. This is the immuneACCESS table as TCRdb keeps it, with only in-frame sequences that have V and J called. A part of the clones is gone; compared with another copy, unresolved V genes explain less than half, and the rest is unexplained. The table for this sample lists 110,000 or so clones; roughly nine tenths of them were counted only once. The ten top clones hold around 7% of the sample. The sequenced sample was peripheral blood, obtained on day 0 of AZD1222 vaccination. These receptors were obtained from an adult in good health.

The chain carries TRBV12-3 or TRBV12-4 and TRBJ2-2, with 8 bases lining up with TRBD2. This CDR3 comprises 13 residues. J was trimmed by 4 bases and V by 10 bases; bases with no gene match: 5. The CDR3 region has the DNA TGTGCCACCCGGGAGGGGGGCACCGGGGAGCTGTTTTTT. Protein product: CATREGGTGELFF.

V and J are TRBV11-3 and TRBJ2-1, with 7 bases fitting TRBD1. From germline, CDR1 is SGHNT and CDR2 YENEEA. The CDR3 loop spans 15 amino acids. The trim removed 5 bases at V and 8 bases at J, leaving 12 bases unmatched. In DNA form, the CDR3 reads TGTGCCAGCAGCCCCCAGGGGGTACGTTTCGATGAGCAGTTCTTC. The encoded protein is CASSPQGVRFDEQFF.

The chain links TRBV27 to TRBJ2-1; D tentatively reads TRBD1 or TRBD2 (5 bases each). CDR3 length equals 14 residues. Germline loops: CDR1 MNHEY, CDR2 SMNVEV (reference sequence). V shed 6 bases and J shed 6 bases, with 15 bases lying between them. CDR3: CASRNGGAINEQFF. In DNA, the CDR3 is TGTGCCAGCAGGAATGGGGGAGCAATCAATGAGCAGTTCTTC.

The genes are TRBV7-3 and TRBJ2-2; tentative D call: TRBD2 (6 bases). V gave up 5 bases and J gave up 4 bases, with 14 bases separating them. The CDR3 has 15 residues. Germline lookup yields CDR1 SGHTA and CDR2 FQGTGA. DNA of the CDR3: TGTGCCAGCAGCAACGGGGGTTTGGCCACCGGGGAGCTGTTTTTT. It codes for CASSNGGLATGELFF.

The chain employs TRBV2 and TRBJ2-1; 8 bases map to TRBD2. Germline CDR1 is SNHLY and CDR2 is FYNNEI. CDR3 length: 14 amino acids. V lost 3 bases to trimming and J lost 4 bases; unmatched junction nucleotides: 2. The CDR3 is CASSETSAYNEQFF. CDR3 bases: TGTGCCAGCAGTGAGACTAGCGCATACAATGAGCAGTTCTTC.

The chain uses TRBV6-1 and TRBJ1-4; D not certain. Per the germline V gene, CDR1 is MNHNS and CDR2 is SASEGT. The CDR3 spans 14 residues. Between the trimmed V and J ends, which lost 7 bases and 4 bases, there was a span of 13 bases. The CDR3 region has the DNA TGTGCCAGCACCTTCACCGGGAATAATGAAAAACTGTTTTTT. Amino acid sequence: CASTFTGNNEKLFF.

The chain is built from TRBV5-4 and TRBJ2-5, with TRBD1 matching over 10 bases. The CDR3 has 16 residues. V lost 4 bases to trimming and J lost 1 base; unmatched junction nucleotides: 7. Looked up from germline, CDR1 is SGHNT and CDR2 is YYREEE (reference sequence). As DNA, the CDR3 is TGTGCCAGCAGCCTGGGACAGGGGAACCTCCAAGAGACCCAGTACTTC. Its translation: CASSLGQGNLQETQYF.

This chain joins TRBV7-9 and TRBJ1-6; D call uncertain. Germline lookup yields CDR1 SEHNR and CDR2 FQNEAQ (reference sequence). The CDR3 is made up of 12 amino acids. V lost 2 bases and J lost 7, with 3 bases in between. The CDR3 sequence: CASSLRNSPLHF. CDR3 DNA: TGTGCCAGCAGCTTAAGAAATTCACCCCTCCACTTT.

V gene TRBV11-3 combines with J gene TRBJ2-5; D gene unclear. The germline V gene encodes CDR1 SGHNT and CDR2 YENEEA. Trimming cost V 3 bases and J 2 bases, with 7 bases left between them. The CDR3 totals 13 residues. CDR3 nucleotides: TGTGCCAGCAGCTTGGGTATACAAGAGACCCAGTACTTC. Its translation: CASSLGIQETQYF.

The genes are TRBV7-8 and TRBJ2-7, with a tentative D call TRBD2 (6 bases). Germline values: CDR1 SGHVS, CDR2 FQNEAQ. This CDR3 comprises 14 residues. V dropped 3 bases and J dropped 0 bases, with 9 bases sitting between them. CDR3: CASSFGTPSYEQYF. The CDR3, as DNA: TGTGCCAGCAGCTTCGGGACTCCCTCCTACGAGCAGTACTTC.

CDR3 bases: TGTGCCAGCAGTTATAAAGGAAGGGAGCCCCAGCATTTT. Translation gives CASSYKGREPQHF. V usage is TRBV6-5 and J usage is TRBJ1-5; no clear D gene. This CDR3 comprises 13 residues. In germline, CDR1 is MNHEY, CDR2 SVGAGI. V was clipped by 3 bases and J by 8 bases, with 11 bases between them.

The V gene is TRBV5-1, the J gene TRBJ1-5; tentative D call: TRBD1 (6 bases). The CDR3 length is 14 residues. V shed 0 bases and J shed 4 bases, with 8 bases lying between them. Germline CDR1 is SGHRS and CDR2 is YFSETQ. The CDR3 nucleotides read TGCGCCAGCAGCTTGGGGGGGCTGAATCAGCCCCAGCATTTT. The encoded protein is CASSLGGLNQPQHF.

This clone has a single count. CDR3 nucleotide sequence: TGTGCCAGCAGCTTAGTCCTGAACACTGAAGCTTTCTTT. As protein: CASSLVLNTEAFF. The chain carries TRBV11-3 and TRBJ1-1; D is unresolved. The ends were cut back, 1 base at V and 0 bases at J, with 3 bases in the middle. In germline, CDR1 is SGHNT, CDR2 YENEEA. The CDR3 runs to 13 residues.

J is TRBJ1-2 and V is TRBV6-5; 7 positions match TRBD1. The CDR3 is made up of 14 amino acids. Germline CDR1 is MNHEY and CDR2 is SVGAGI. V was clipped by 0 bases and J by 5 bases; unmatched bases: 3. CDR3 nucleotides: TGTGCCAGCAGTTACTCGGGACAGACTTATGGCTACACCTTC. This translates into CASSYSGQTYGYTF.

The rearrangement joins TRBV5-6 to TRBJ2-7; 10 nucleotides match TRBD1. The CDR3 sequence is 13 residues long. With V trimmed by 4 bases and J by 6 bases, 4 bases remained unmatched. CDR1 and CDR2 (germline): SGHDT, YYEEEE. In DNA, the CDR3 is TGTGCCAGCAGCCTCTGGACAGGGGGCGAGCAGTACTTC. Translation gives CASSLWTGGEQYF.

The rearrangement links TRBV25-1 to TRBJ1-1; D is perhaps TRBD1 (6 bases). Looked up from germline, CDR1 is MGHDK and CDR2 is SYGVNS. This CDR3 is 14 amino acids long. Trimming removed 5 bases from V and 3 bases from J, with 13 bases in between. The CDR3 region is CASSQQGRDTEAFF. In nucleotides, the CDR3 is TGTGCCAGCAGTCAACAGGGAAGGGACACTGAAGCTTTCTTT.

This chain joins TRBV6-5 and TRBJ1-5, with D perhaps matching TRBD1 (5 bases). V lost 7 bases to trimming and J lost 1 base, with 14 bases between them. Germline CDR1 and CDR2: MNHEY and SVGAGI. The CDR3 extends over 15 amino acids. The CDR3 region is CASTGGNGSNQPQHF. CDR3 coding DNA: TGTGCCAGCACGGGGGGAAATGGAAGCAATCAGCCCCAGCATTTT.

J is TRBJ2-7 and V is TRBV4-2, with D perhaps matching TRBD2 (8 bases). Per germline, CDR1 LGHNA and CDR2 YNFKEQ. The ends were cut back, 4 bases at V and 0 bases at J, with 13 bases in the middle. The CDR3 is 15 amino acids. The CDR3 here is CASSPGGTASYEQYF. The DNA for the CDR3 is TGTGCCAGCAGCCCGGGGGGGACAGCCTCCTACGAGCAGTACTTC.

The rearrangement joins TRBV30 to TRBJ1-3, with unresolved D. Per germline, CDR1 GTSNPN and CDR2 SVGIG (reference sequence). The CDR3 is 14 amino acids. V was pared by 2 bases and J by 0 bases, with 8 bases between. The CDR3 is CAWSLQRSGNTIYF. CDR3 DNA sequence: TGTGCCTGGAGTTTACAGCGCTCTGGAAACACCATATATTTT.

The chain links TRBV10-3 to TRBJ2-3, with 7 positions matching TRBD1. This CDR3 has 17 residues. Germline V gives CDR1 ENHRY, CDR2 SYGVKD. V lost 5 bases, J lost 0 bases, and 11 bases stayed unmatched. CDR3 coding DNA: TGTGCCATCAGTTCGACAGGGAGCTATTATAGCACAGATACGCAGTATTTT. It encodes CAISSTGSYYSTDTQYF.

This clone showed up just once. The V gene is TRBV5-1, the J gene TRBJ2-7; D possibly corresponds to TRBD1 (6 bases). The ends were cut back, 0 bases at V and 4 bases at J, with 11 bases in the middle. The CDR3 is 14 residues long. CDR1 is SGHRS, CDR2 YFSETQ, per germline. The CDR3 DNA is TGCGCCAGCAGCTTGGCAGGGGATACGTACGAGCAGTACTTC. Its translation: CASSLAGDTYEQYF.

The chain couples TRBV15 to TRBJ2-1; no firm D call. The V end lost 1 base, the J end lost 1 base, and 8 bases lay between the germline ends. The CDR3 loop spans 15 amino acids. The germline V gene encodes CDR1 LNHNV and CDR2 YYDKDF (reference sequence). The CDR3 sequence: CATSRGGSSYNEQFF. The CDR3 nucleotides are TGTGCCACCAGCAGAGGGGGTTCTTCCTACAATGAGCAGTTCTTC.

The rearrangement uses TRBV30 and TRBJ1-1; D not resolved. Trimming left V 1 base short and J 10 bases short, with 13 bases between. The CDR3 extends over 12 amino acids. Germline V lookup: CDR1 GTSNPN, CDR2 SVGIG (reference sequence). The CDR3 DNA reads TGTGCCTGGAGTGGTCCCAACGGTAGAGCTTTCTTT. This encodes CAWSGPNGRAFF.

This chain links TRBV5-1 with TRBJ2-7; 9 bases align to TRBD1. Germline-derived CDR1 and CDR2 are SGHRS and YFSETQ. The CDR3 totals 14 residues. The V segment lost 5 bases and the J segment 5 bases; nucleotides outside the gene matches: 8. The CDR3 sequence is CASSQGDRAHEQYF. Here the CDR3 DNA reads TGCGCCAGCAGTCAAGGGGACAGGGCGCACGAGCAGTACTTC.

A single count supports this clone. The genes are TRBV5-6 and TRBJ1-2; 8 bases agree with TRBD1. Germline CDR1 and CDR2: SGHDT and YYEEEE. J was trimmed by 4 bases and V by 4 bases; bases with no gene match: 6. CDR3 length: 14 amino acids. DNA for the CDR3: TGTGCCAGCAGCCCCCCGGGACAGGTCTATGGCTACACCTTC. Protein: CASSPPGQVYGYTF.

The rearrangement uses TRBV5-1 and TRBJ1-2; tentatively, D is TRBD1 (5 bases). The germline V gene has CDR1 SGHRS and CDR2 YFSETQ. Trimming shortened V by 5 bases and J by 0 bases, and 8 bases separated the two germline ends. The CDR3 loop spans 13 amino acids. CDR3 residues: CASSTGANYGYTF. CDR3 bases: TGCGCCAGCAGTACAGGAGCTAACTATGGCTACACCTTC. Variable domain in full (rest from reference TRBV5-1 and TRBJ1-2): KAGVTQTPRYLIKTRGQQVTLSCSPISGHRSVSWYQQTPGQGLQFLFEYFSETQRNKGNFPGRFSGRQFSNSRSEMNVSTLELGDSALYLCASSTGANYGYTFGSGTRLTVV.

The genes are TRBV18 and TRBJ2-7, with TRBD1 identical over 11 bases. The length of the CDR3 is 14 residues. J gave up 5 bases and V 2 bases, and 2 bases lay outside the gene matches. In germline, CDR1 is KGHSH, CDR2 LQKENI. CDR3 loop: CASSPGQGADEQYF. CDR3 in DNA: TGTGCCAGCTCACCAGGACAGGGGGCGGACGAGCAGTACTTC.

CDR3 DNA sequence: TGCGCCAGCGGTCCAGGGGGCCAGGATCAGCCCCAGCATTTT. Protein sequence: CASGPGGQDQPQHF. This sequence joins TRBV5-1 and TRBJ1-5; the match to TRBD1 covers 8 bases. Germline V gene lookup returns CDR1 SGHRS and CDR2 YFSETQ. After removal of 7 bases from V and 5 bases from J, the junction contained 8 bases not matched to a gene. This CDR3 comprises 14 residues.

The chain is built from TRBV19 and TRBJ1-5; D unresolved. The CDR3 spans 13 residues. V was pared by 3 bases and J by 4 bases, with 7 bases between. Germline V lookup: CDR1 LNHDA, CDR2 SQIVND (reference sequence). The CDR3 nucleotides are TGTGCCAGTAGTATTCAGGTTAATCAGCCCCAGCATTTT. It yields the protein CASSIQVNQPQHF.

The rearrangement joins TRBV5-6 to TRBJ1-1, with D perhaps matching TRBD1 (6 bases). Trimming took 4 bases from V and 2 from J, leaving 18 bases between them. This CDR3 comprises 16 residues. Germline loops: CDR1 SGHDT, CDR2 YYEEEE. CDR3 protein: CASSPSTGAPNTEAFF. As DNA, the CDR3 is TGTGCCAGCAGCCCGTCGACAGGAGCCCCTAACACTGAAGCTTTCTTT.